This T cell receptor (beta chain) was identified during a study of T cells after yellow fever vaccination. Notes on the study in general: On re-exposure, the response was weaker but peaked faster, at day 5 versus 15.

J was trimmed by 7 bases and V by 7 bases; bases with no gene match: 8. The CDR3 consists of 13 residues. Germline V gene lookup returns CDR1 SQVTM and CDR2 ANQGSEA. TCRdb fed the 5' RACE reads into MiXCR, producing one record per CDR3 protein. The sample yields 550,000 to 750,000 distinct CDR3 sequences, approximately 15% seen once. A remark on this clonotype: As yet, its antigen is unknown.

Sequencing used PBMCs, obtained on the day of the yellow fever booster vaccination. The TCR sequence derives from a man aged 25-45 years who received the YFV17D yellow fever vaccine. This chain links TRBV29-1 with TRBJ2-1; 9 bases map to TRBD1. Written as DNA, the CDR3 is TGCAGCGCCATTATACAGGGGGCGAATGAGCAGTTCTTC. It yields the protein CSAIIQGANEQFF.